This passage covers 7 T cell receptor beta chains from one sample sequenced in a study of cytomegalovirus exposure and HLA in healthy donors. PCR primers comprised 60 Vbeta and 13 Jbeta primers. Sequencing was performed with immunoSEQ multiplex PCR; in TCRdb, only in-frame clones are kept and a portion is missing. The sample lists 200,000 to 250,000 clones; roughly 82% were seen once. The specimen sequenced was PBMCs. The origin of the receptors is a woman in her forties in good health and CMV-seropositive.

The CDR3 DNA follows: TGTGCCAGCAGTCCACGACCAGCGGCCTACAATGAGCAGTTCTTC. This codes for CASSPRPAAYNEQFF. The chain couples TRBV25-1 to TRBJ2-1; D is perhaps TRBD2 (5 bases). V gave up 5 bases and J gave up 2 bases, with 13 bases separating them. Germline CDR1 and CDR2: MGHDK and SYGVNS. CDR3 length equals 15 residues. Full variable domain (remainder filled in from reference TRBV25-1 and TRBJ2-1): EADIYQTPRYLVIGTGKKITLECSQTMGHDKMYWYQQDPGMELHLIHYSYGVNSTEKGDLSSESTVSRIRTEHFPLTLESARPSHTSQYLCASSPRPAAYNEQFFGPGTRLTVL.

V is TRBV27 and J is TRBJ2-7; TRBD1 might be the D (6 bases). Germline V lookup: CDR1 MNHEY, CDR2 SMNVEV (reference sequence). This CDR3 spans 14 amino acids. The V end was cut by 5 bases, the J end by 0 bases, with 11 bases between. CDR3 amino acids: CASSRDTLSYEQYF. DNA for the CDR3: TGTGCCAGCAGTCGGGACACCCTCTCCTACGAGCAGTACTTC.

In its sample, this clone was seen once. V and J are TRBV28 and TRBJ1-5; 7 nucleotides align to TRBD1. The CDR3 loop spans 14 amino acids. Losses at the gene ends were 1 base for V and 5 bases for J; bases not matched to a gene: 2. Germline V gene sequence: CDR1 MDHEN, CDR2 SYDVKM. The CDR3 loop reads CASSLSDRYQPQHF. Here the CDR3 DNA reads TGTGCCAGCAGTTTATCGGACAGGTATCAGCCCCAGCATTTT.

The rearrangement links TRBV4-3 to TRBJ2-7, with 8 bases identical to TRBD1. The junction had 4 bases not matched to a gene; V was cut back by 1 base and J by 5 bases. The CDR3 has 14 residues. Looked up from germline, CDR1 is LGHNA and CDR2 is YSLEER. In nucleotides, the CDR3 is TGCGCCAGCAGCCAAGTAGGACAGGGCGACGAGCAGTACTTC. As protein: CASSQVGQGDEQYF.

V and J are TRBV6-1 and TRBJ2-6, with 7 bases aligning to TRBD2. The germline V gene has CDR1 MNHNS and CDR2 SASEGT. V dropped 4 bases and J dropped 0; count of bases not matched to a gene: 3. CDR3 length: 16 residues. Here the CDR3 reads CASSAASGSGANVLTF. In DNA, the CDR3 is TGTGCCAGCAGTGCCGCTAGCGGCTCTGGGGCCAACGTCCTGACTTTC.

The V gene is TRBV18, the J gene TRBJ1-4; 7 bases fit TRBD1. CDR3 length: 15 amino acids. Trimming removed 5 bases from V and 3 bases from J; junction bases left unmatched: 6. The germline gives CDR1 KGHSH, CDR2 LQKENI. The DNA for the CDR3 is TGTGCCAGCTCATTGGACAGGCGTCCTAATGAAAAACTGTTTTTT. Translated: CASSLDRRPNEKLFF.

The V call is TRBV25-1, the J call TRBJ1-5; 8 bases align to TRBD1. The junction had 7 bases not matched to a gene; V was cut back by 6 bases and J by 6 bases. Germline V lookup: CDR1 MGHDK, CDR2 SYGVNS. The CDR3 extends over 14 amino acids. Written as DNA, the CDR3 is TGTGCCAGCAGCCGGCAGGGGGCGGGTCAGCCCCAGCATTTT. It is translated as CASSRQGAGQPQHF.